This T cell receptor (beta chain) appears in the sequencing data of a study of OX40 agonist ivuxolimab in advanced cancers. Background on the whole study: Ivuxolimab was a fully human IgG2 agonistic monoclonal antibody targeting the costimulatory receptor OX40 (CD134). Partial responses were achieved by three dose-escalation patients, of whom one had hepatocellular carcinoma and two had cutaneous melanoma. Peripheral TCRbeta sequencing aimed to test whether ivuxolimab altered TCR sequence diversity and caused clonal T-cell expansion. A male proportion of roughly 85% and a mean age of around 60 years, ranging from 23 to 79, were recorded for the dose-escalation cohort. Of the roughly 51 patients in dose escalation, some 19 had hepatocellular carcinoma, some 15 had melanoma, 9 had renal cell carcinoma and 9 had head and neck cancer. Intravenous ivuxolimab was administered to patients every 2 weeks at six dose levels: 0.01, 0.1, 0.3, 1.5, 3 and 10 mg/kg. The monotherapy dose-escalation portion (N ≈ 50 patients) of the phase I ivuxolimab trial is reported in the paper. Patients were allowed to have had prior anti-PD-1, anti-PD-L1 or anti-CTLA-4 therapy, and 40% of the dose-escalation patients had previously received checkpoint inhibitors.

Genomic DNA was isolated from the sorted cells so that the TCRbeta CDR3 region could be sequenced. The immunoSEQ Assay was used for sequencing of TCRbeta CDR3 regions. TCRdb obtained this table from immuneACCESS and retained in-frame rearrangements with V and J assigned. These tables miss some clones; where compared with another copy, unresolved V genes account for less than half of the shortfall, and the remainder is unexplained. In this sample the table shows roughly 80,000 clones, roughly four fifths of which occur a single time. The ten largest clonotypes hold approximately 2% of the sample. The trial excluded patients who had a history of autoimmune disease or were on systemic immunosuppression. In every dose cohort, peripheral blood was drawn for TCR sequencing at baseline, cycle 4 day 1, and cycle 7 day 1. Samples were obtained from an open-label, multicenter, first-in-human phase I dose-escalation trial of ivuxolimab. The trial enrolled adults with locally advanced or metastatic head and neck squamous cell, hepatocellular, melanoma or renal cell carcinoma. Before TCR sequencing, CD4+ and CD8+ T cells were separately sorted from peripheral blood.

General findings and caveats noted by the study authors: At doses of 0.1 to 3.0 mg/kg, clonal expansion of both CD4+ and CD8+ T cells in blood was seen between baseline and week 6. After ivuxolimab, CD8+ T cells had more expanded clones than CD4+ T cells on average. Low levels of normalized T-cell clonal expansion were also seen in some patients who did not respond. Partial responders in the 0.1-3.0 mg/kg groups had among the lowest normalized peripheral clonal expansion, especially among CD8+ T cells. Which antigens the clonally expanded peripheral T cells were specific for was not determined.

Including the terminal cysteine and phenylalanine, the CDR3 comprises 16 residues. Left in the record is the CDR3 DNA by itself, 48 bases read in frame from the first base. The germline V gene gives CDR1 as SGHVS and CDR2 as FNYEAQ. Trimming takes 5 bases from V and 7 bases from J, and the germline ends sit 18 bases apart. With respect to this clone: Its antigen is currently not known. No base quality values were provided; no much bigger clone lies one nucleotide off.

The source was CD4+ or CD8+ T cells sorted from blood, collected in a trial of the OX40 agonist ivuxolimab. The sequence was obtained from an adult with an advanced solid tumor such as melanoma, head and neck, liver or kidney cancer. The sequence is built from TRBV7-6 and TRBJ1-6, with a tentative D gene TRBD1 over 5 matching bases. Here is the DNA: TGTGCCAGCAGCCGCACCTGGGGGGAAGGGAATTCACCCCTCCACTTT. Its protein product is CASSRTWGEGNSPLHF.